This T cell receptor (beta chain) was found in a study of blood T cell repertoires in COVID-19. At the level of the study: From the United States, Italy and Spain came samples of acute and convalescent COVID-19.

V gave up 1 base and J gave up 2 bases, with 14 bases separating them. The CDR3 runs to 17 residues. CDR1 is SEHNR and CDR2 is FQNEAQ in the germline V gene (reference sequence). In the authors' methods: Reference gene primer amplification yielded estimated nucleated cell counts. Assay: immunoSEQ multiplex PCR; the TCRdb copy retains only in-frame clones and omits some. V and J calls and clone size are given by that table; D and trimming were obtained from the DNA. Among about 44,000 clones listed, over 75% were seen once. Sequencing input: peripheral blood. This clonotype was sampled from a woman in her thirties or forties with acute or convalescent COVID-19. V gene TRBV7-9 combines with J gene TRBJ1-4; no firm D call. The CDR3 loop reads CASSLGSLRPTNEKLFF. CDR3 DNA sequence: TGTGCCAGCAGCTTAGGGTCGCTCAGGCCTACTAATGAAAAACTGTTTTTT. The full variable domain, in which reference TRBV7-9 and TRBJ1-4 provide the parts outside the CDR3, is DTGVSQNPRHKITKRGQNVTFRCDPISEHNRLYWYRQTLGQGPEFLTYFQNEAQLEKSRLLSDRFSAERPKGSFSTLEIQRTEQGDSAMYLCASSLGSLRPTNEKLFFGSGTQLSVL.